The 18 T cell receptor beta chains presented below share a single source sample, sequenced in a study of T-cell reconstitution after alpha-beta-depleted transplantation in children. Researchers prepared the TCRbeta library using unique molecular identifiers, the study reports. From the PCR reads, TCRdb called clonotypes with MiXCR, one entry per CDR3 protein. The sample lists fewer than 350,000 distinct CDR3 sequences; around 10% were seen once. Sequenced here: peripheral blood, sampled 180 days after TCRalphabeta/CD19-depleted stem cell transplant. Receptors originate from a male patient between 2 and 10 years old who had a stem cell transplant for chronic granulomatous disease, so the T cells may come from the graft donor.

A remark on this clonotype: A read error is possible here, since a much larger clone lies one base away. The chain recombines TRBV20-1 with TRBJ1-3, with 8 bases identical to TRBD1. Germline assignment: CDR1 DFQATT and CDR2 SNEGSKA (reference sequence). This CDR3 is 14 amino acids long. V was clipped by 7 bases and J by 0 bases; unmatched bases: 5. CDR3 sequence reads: CSVKTGDSGNTIYF. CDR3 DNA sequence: TGCAGTGTTAAGACAGGGGACTCTGGAAACACCATATATTTT.

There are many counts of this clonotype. CDR3 nucleotides: TGTGCCAGCAGTTTTGCGGGGGATTACTACGAGCAGTACTTC. This gives the protein CASSFAGDYYEQYF. J is TRBJ2-7 and V is TRBV6-5, with 7 bases fitting TRBD2. The CDR3 has 14 amino acids. Looked up from germline, CDR1 is MNHEY and CDR2 is SVGAGI. V gave up 4 bases and J gave up 3 bases; unmatched junction bases: 6.

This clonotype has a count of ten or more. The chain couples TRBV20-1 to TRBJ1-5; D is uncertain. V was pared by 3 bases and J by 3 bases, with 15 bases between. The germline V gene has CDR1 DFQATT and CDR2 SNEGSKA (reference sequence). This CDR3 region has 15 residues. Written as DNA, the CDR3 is TGCAGTGCTAGGGTTGAGGCAGTTTCCAATCAGCCCCAGCATTTT. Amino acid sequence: CSARVEAVSNQPQHF.

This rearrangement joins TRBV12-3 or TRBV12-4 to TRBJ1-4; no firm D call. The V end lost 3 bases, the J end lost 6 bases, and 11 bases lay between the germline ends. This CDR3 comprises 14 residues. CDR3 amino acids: CASSLRSRDEKLFF. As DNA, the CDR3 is TGTGCCAGCAGTTTGAGGTCTCGAGATGAAAAACTGTTTTTT.

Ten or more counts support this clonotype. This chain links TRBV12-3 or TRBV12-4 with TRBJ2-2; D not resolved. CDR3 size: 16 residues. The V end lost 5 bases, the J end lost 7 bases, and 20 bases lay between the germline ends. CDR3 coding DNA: TGTGCCAGCAGTCCCCCCGGAGTTTTAAAATTCGGGGAGCTGTTTTTT. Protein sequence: CASSPPGVLKFGELFF.

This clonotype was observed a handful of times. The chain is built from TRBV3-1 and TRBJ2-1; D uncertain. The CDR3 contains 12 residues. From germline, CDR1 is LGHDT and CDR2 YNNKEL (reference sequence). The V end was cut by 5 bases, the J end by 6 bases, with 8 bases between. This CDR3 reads CASSWASNEQFF. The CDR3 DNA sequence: TGTGCCAGCAGCTGGGCGTCCAATGAGCAGTTCTTC.

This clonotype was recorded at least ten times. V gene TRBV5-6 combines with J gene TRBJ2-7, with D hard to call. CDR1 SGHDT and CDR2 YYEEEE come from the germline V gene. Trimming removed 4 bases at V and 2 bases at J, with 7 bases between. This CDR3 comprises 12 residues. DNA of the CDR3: TGTGCCAGCAGCCTCACGGCCTACGAGCAGTACTTC. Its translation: CASSLTAYEQYF.

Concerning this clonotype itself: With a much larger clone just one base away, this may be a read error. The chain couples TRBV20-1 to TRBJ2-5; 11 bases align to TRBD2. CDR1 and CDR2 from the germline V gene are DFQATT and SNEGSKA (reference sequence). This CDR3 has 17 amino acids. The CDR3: CCAPRVAGGPYQETQYF. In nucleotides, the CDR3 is TGCTGTGCTCCCCGGGTAGCGGGGGGGCCGTACCAAGAGACCCAGTACTTC.

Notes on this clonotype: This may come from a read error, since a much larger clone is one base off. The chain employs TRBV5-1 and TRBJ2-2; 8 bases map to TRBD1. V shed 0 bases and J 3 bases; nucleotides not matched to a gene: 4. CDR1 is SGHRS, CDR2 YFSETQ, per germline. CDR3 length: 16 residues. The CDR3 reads CASSLVDRVDTGELFF. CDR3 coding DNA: TGCGCCAGCAGCTTGGTGGACAGGGTGGACACCGGGGAGCTGTTTTTT. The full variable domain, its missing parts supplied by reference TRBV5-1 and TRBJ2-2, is KAGVTQTPRYLIKTRGQQVTLSCSPISGHRSVSWYQQTPGQGLQFLFEYFSETQRNKGNFPGRFSGRQFSNSRSEMNVSTLELGDSALYLCASSLVDRVDTGELFFGEGSRLTVL.

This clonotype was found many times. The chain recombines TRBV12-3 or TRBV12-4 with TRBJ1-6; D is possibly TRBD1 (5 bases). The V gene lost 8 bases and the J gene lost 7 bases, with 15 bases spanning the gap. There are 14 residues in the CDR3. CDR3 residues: CASRWGIGNSPLHF. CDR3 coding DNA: TGTGCCAGCCGCTGGGGGATCGGAAATTCACCCCTCCACTTT.

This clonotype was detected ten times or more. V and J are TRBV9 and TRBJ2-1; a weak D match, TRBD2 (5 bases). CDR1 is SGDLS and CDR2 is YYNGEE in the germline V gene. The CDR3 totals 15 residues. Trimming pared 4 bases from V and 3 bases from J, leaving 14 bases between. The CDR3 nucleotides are TGTGCCAGCAGCCCGCGTGAGCGGAGCTACAATGAGCAGTTCTTC. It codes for CASSPRERSYNEQFF.

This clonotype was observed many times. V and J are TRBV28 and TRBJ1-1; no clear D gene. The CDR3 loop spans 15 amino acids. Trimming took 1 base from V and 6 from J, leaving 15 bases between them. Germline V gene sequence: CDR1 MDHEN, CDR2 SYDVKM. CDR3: CASSLSPGLWSEAFF. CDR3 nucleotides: TGTGCCAGCAGTTTATCCCCGGGCCTGTGGTCTGAAGCTTTCTTT.

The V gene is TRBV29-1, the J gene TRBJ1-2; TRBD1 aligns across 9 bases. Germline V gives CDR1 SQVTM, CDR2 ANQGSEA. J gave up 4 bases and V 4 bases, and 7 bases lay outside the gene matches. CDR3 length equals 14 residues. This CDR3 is CSVGTGAPPYGYTF. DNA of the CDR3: TGCAGCGTTGGGACAGGGGCCCCCCCCTATGGCTACACCTTC. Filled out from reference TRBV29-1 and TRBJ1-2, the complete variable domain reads SAVISQKPSRDICQRGTSLTIQCQVDSQVTMMFWYRQQPGQSLTLIATANQGSEATYESGFVIDKFPISRPNLTFSTLTVSNMSPEDSSIYLCSVGTGAPPYGYTFGSGTRLTVV.

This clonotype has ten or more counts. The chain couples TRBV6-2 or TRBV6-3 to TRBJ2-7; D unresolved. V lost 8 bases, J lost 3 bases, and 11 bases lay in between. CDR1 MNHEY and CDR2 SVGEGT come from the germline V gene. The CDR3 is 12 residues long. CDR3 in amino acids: CASENNGYEQYF. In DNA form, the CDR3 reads TGTGCCAGCGAAAACAACGGCTACGAGCAGTACTTC.

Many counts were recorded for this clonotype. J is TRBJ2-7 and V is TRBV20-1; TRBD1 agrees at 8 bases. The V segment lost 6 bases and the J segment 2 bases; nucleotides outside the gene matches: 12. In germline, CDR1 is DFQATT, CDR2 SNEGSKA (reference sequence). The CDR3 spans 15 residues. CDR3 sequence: CSAPDRASTTYEQYF. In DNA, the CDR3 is TGCAGTGCCCCGGACAGGGCCAGCACCACCTACGAGCAGTACTTC.

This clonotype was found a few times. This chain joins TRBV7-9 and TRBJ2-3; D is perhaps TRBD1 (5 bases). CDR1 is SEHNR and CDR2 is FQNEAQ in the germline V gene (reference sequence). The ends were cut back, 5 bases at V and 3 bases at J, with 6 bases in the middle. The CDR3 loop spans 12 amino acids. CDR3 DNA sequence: TGTGCCAGCAGCCACAGGACAGATACGCAGTATTTT. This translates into CASSHRTDTQYF.

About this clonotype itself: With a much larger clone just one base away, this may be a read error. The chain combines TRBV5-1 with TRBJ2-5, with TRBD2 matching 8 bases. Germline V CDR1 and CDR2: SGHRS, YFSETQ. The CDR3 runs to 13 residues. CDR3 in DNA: TGCTCCAGCATGGGACTAGACCAAGAGACCCAGTACTTC. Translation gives CSSMGLDQETQYF.

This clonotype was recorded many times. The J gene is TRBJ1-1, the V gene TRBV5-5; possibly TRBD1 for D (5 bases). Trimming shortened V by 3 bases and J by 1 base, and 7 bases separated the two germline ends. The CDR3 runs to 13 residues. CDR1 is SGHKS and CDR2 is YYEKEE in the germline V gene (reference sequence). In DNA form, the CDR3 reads TGTGCCAGCAGCTGGGGGAAGAACACTGAAGCTTTCTTT. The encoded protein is CASSWGKNTEAFF.